The entry below describes one T cell receptor beta chain. The table lists this clone with a count of one. Its antigen is not yet known. Base qualities are missing; no much larger clone stands one base away. Including the terminal cysteine and phenylalanine, the CDR3 comprises 11 residues. Only the CDR3 part of the read is kept: 33 bases, read in frame from the first base. From a lookup of the germline V gene (reference sequence), CDR1 and CDR2 are SEHNR and FQNEAQ. Trimming removed 2 bases from V and 7 bases from J, leaving 2 bases between the germline ends. This specimen comes from a study of T cell responses to AZD1222 COVID-19 vaccine (dated by TCRdb to about 2021). In terms of the full investigation: Because spike-specific TCR depth and breadth did not differ between the two schedules, AZD1222 recipients who got a second dose at roughly 4 weeks were pooled with those who got a second dose at roughly 12 weeks. A total of 230 to 250 trial participants underwent TCR sequencing, of whom nearly 210 received two doses of AZD1222 and about 26 received two doses of the MenACWY control vaccine. Trial participants were enrolled by age into subgroups of 18-55, 56-69 and 70-plus years, and around 150, 29 and 61 TCR-sequenced participants, respectively, were included in these subgroups. General study outcomes and caveats: In the small 56-69-year group, the increase in depth fell short of significance, most likely because of low power. Reportedly, close to half of the unique spike-specific TCRs recognized epitopes lying outside the regions that are mutated in the B.1.351 and B.1.1.7 variants. Most participants were white British and females outnumbered males, and the authors suggested that clonal diversity may have been underestimated. Conclusions about previously exposed vaccinees are limited because only a handful of AZD1222 recipients were SARS-CoV-2 seropositive at baseline. Because no day 14 peak-response samples were available, repertoires were characterized only after the peak T cell response. A significant rise in spike-specific TCR breadth and depth was observed after two AZD1222 doses relative to day 0 and relative to MenACWY recipients. The whole spike protein was spanned by vaccine-associated CD4 TCRs, and dominant responses were seen in regions 160-218 and 743-854.

The CDR3 regions of human TCRbeta chains were analyzed by immunosequencing. Under the source paper's analysis protocol: Repertoire TCRs were matched against a reference library of SARS-CoV-2-specific TCRs generated with the MIRA antigen-specificity platform. Breadth was defined as the fraction of unique TCRs that were SARS-CoV-2-associated, and depth was defined as the fraction of total T cells that were SARS-CoV-2-associated. Using the MIRA data, every spike-specific TCR was mapped to the spike region that the TCR reacted to and assigned to either a CD4 or a CD8 class. Log10-transformed breadth and depth values were compared by one-way ANOVA with Sidak's multiple comparisons tests. Held by TCRdb, this immuneACCESS table contains in-frame sequences only and omits some clones. Under half of the omission traces to an unresolved V gene where checked; the cause of the rest is unknown. V, J and clone size reflect that table, while D and trimming were determined from the DNA. This sample lists some 140,000 clones; 80% to 90% were detected once. The ten biggest clones cover 1.9% of the sample.

Sample time point, as interpreted from the label and publication: baseline before first vaccination. The vaccinee samples were drawn from two UK trials, COV001 and COV002, one of which was a single-blind randomized controlled phase 2/3 trial testing AZD1222 (ChAdOx1 nCoV-19) in healthy adults. For TCRbeta chain sequencing, PBMC samples from trial participants were taken at day 0 and at day 28 after the second dose. This receptor chain uses TRBV7-9 and TRBJ1-4; the D gene cannot be named for sure. This TCR came from an adult in good health. The sequenced sample was peripheral blood, obtained on day 0 of AZD1222 vaccination. The CDR3 in this case is CASSLTEKLFF. The DNA sequence is as follows: TGTGCCAGCAGCTTAACTGAAAAACTGTTTTTT.